The rows below give T cell receptor beta chains drawn from one sample of a study of blood T cells in healthy people across ages. MiXCR, applied by TCRdb to the 5' RACE reads, yields one record per CDR3 protein. The sample holds roughly 1,800,000 distinct CDR3 sequences; 40% to 55% are singletons and the top ten take less than 2.5%. Sequenced: blood. The receptor source for this set is a woman aged 40 to 50 in good health. Each CDR3 is given with its conserved first and last residue. A D gene is named only where the DNA matches it firmly. Clone size is not always given. Where it is, it says once, few, many or a class for expanded clones.

V gene,clone size,D gene,J gene,CDR3 protein,CDR3 DNA
TRBV12-5,NA,TRBD1,TRBJ2-1,CASGTGFSHNEQFF,TGTGCTAGTGGGACAGGGTTTTCGCACAATGAGCAGTTCTTC
TRBV6-2/TRBV6-3,NA,TRBD2,TRBJ2-7,CASSYLRLAGGEQYF,TGTGCCAGCAGTTACCTTCGCCTGGCGGGGGGTGAGCAGTACTTC
TRBV7-2,few,NA,TRBJ2-5,CASSLFPAGTGETQYF,TGTGCCAGCAGCTTATTCCCGGCAGGGACGGGGGAGACCCAGTACTTC
TRBV14,NA,NA,TRBJ2-3,CASNRVPTDTRYF,TGTGCCAGCAACAGGGTCCCCACAGATACGCGGTATTTT
TRBV7-2,NA,NA,TRBJ2-1,CASSLVGGVHEQFF,TGTGCCAGCAGCTTAGTAGGCGGGGTTCATGAGCAGTTCTTC
TRBV20-1,NA,TRBD1,TRBJ1-2,CSSFEGQKAYGYTF,TGCAGCTCCTTCGAGGGACAGAAAGCTTATGGCTACACCTTC
TRBV20-1,few,TRBD1,TRBJ2-2,CSARGGQGASYTGEQFF,TGCAGTGCTAGAGGGGGACAGGGGGCATCTTACACCGGGGAGCAGTTTTTT
TRBV6-6,NA,NA,TRBJ1-2,CASSRQVRYTF,TGTGCCAGCAGCCGACAGGTTCGGTACACCTTC
TRBV20-1,NA,NA,TRBJ2-3,CSALWTVTDTQYF,TGCAGTGCGTTATGGACCGTCACAGATACGCAGTATTTT
TRBV20-1,few,NA,TRBJ2-5,CSAQDGAAQETQYF,TGCAGTGCTCAAGACGGGGCAGCTCAAGAGACCCAGTACTTC
TRBV10-1,once,NA,TRBJ2-7,CASSESGRTSEQYF,TGCGCTAGCAGTGAGTCGGGCCGTACGTCCGAGCAGTACTTC
TRBV10-3,NA,NA,TRBJ2-5,CAISEWQGPASKETQYF,TGTGCCATCAGTGAGTGGCAGGGCCCCGCGTCTAAAGAGACCCAGTACTTC
TRBV12-5,NA,NA,TRBJ1-2,CASGMGRRTYGYTF,TGTGCTAGTGGGATGGGGCGACGGACCTATGGCTACACCTTC
TRBV6-5,NA,NA,TRBJ2-5,CASSYSAGGQTQYF,TGTGCCAGCAGTTACTCGGCAGGGGGGCAGACCCAGTACTTC
TRBV27,NA,TRBD2,TRBJ2-3,CASSSMGRGGTDTQYF,TGTGCCAGCAGTTCCATGGGGCGGGGGGGCACAGATACGCAGTATTTT
TRBV7-9,NA,TRBD1,TRBJ1-4,CASSHTTGMIWSGKLFF,TGTGCCAGCAGCCATACGACAGGGATGATCTGGTCGGGAAAACTGTTTTTT
TRBV7-2,few,NA,TRBJ1-2,CASSPMTGPYGYTF,TGTGCCAGCAGCCCGATGACAGGCCCTTATGGCTACACCTTC
TRBV13,once,NA,TRBJ2-5,CASNYAAEETQYF,TGTGCCAGCAACTACGCAGCTGAAGAGACCCAGTACTTC
TRBV25-1,NA,NA,TRBJ2-7,CASSEGGSRAYEQYF,TGTGCCAGCAGTGAAGGGGGGAGTAGGGCCTACGAGCAGTACTTC
TRBV12-3/TRBV12-4,few,TRBD1,TRBJ1-4,CAAGTGSEKLFF,TGTGCCGCCGGGACAGGAAGTGAAAAACTGTTTTTT
TRBV27,NA,NA,TRBJ2-7,CASILIGGEQYF,TGTGCCAGCATTTTGATAGGGGGCGAGCAGTACTTC
TRBV9,NA,NA,TRBJ1-2,CASSVGQDLYGYTF,TGTGCCAGCAGCGTAGGACAGGACCTCTATGGCTACACCTTC
TRBV7-2,NA,NA,TRBJ2-5,CASSLSPSSQYF,TGTGCCAGCAGCCTCAGTCCCTCTAGCCAGTACTTC
TRBV20-1,NA,NA,TRBJ1-6,CSTQGKGNNSPLHF,TGCAGTACCCAGGGGAAAGGGAATAATTCACCCCTCCACTTT
TRBV6-1,once,NA,TRBJ1-4,CASSRQKLNEKLFF,TGTGCCAGCAGCCGACAGAAACTTAATGAAAAACTGTTTTTT
TRBV12-3/TRBV12-4,NA,NA,TRBJ2-3,CASSLTFGTQYF,TGTGCCAGCAGTTTAACATTTGGTACGCAGTATTTT
TRBV18,NA,NA,TRBJ2-1,CASSPETYNEQFF,TGTGCCAGCTCACCGGAGACGTACAATGAGCAGTTCTTC
TRBV2,NA,NA,TRBJ2-1,CASSEGVADSYNEQFF,TGTGCCAGCAGTGAAGGCGTGGCAGACTCCTACAATGAGCAGTTCTTC
TRBV13,NA,NA,TRBJ1-4,CASSQEAEKLFF,TGTGCCAGCAGCCAGGAAGCTGAAAAACTGTTTTTT
TRBV25-1,NA,NA,TRBJ1-2,CASSERSPGQAGNYGYTF,TGTGCCAGCAGTGAACGGTCCCCAGGGCAGGCCGGGAACTATGGCTACACCTTC
TRBV4-3,NA,NA,TRBJ2-7,CASSHRTGGHYEQYF,TGCGCCAGCAGCCACCGAACGGGCGGACACTACGAGCAGTACTTC